This record covers a single TCR beta chain. The second PCR ran about 6 to 11 cycles with a sample-barcoded 5' primer and J-beta primers. TCRdb ran MiXCR on the 5' RACE reads and lists one entry per CDR3 protein. This table has hundreds of thousands of distinct CDR3 sequences, over 45% appearing once. This entry comes from a study of blood T cells in healthy people across ages. CDR1 LGHNA and CDR2 YNFKEQ come from the germline V gene. The CDR3 totals 15 residues. V lost 8 bases and J 7 bases, leaving 18 bases between the germline ends. The chain couples TRBV4-2 to TRBJ1-6; no clear D gene. Input material: blood. The TCR comes from a woman in her sixties or seventies in good health. CDR3 DNA: TGTGCCAGCGGCCCCCCACGCCCTGGGAATTCACCCCTCCACTTT. Its translation is CASGPPRPGNSPLHF.